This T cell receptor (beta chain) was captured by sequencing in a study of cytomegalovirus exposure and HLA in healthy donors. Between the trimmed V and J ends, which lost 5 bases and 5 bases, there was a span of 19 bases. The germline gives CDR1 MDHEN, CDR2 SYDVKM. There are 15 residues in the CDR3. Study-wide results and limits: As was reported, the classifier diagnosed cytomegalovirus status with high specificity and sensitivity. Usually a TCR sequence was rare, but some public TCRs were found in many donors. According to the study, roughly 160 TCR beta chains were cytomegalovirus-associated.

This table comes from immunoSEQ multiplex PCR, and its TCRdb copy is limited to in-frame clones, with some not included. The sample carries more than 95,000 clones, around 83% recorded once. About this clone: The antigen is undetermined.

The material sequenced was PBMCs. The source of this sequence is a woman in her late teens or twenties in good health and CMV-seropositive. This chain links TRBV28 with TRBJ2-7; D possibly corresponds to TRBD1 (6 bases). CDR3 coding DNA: TGTGCCAGCAGTATCAACAGGGTCGTTTCGCACGAGCAGTACTTC. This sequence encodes CASSINRVVSHEQYF.